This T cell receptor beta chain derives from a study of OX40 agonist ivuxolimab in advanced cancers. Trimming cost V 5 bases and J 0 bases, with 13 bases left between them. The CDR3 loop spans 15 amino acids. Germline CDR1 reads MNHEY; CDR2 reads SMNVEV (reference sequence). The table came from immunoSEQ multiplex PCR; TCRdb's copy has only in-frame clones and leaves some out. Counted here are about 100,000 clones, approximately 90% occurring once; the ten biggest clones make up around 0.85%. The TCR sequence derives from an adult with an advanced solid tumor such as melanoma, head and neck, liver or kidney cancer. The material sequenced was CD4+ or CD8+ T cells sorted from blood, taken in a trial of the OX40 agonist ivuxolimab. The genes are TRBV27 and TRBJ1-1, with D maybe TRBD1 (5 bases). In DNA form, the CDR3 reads TGTGCCAGCAGTCGCCGGGGGGGTTTGAACACTGAAGCTTTCTTT. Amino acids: CASSRRGGLNTEAFF.